This T cell receptor (beta chain) was found in a study of control samples from healthy donors and cancer patients. Measured with immunoSEQ multiplex PCR; TCRdb has only the in-frame clones, and not every one. This sample has tens of thousands of clones, with around 87% found just once. The CDR3 totals 12 residues. V was clipped by 7 bases and J by 7 bases, with 13 bases between them. The sequenced sample consisted of PBMCs. The receptor comes from a man aged 55 to 70 with colorectal cancer. The chain is built from TRBV12-3 or TRBV12-4 and TRBJ1-2; D may be TRBD1 (5 bases). The CDR3 reads CASTTTVGGYTF. The CDR3 bases are TGTGCCAGCACTACGACAGTGGGTGGCTACACCTTC.